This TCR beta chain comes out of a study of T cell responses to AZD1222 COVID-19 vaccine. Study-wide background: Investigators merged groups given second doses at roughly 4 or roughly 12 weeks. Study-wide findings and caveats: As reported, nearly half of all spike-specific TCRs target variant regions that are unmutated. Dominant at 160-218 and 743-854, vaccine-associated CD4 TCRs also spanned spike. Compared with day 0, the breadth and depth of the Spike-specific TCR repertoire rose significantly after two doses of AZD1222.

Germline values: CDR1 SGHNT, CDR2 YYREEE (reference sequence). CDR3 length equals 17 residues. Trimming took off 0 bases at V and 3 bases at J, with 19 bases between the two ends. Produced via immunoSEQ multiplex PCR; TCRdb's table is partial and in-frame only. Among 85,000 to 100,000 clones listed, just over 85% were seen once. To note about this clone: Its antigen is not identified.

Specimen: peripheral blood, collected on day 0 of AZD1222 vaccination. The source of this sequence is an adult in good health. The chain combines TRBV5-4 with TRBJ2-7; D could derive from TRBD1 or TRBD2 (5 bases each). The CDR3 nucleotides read TGTGCCAGCAGCTTGGCCACGGGGACCGTAGTCAGCTACGAGCAGTACTTC. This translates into CASSLATGTVVSYEQYF.